What follows is one T cell receptor (beta chain) and its context. The antigen it recognizes is unknown. Per-base qualities were not stored, and no clone one base away is much larger. The library came from the immunoSEQ multiplex PCR assay. For TCR sequencing, RNA was extracted from every sample and reverse transcribed into cDNA to serve as template. SuperScript III was used for first-strand cDNA synthesis, primed with a 2:1 mix of oligo-dT and random hexamers. A synthetic immune receptor repertoire was used to assess amplification bias, and residual bias was removed computationally. In the source study's methods: After raw reads were preprocessed to remove errors, the CDR3 was defined following IMGT conventions as running from the conserved cysteine to phenylalanine. Clonality was computed by normalizing Shannon entropy by log2 of the number of productive unique TCRs and subtracting the result from 1. Whether each scalp clone was CD4 or CD8 was inferred by checking scalp TCRbeta sequences against the CD4 and CD8 repertoires from sorted blood. TCRdb obtained this table from immuneACCESS and retained in-frame rearrangements with V and J assigned. These tables miss some clones; where compared with another copy, unresolved V genes account for less than half of the shortfall, and the remainder is unexplained. V, J and clone size derive from that table, while D and trimming were established from the DNA sequence. The sample contains about 290,000 clones, roughly 50% of them found a single time. About 1.8% of the sample is taken by the ten largest.

The CDR3 goes from the cysteine to the phenylalanine over 14 residues. Of the read, only the CDR3 DNA is kept; its 42 bases are in frame from base 1. The germline V and J ends show losses of 5 bases and 0 bases respectively, and no gene match explains 3 bases of the junction. The germline V gene (reference sequence) yields LNHNV for CDR1 and YYDKDF for CDR2. This specimen belongs to a study of CD8+ T cells in alopecia areata (dated by TCRdb to the late 2010s). About the full investigation: The treated patients took part in an open-label pilot trial in which moderate-to-severe alopecia areata was treated with oral tofacitinib at 5 to 10 mg twice daily. In treated patients, disease severity was measured using the SALT score, which gives the percentage of scalp surface area affected. Clonality in the scalp was compared among normal scalp (n=4), patchy alopecia areata scalp (n=8), and alopecia totalis/universalis scalp (n=8). Patients stayed on tofacitinib for 6 to 18 months and then had 6 months of follow-up off drug so that delayed response and recurrence could be assessed. Tofacitinib-treated patients had biopsies at baseline and at 4 and 24 weeks of treatment, with a later scalp biopsy in several patients. immunoSEQ multiplex PCR using 35 Vbeta forward primers and 13 Jbeta reverse primers was used to amplify TCRbeta CDR3 regions. RNA was extracted with the PAXgene miRNA kit for fixed scalp, the miRNeasy kit for PBMCs, and the RNeasy kit for mouse skin. Human TCRbeta sequencing covered scalp tissue and sorted CD4+ and CD8+ peripheral blood T cells from patchy and totalis/universalis alopecia areata patients and healthy controls. The study used high-throughput TCRbeta sequencing to examine T cell clonal expansion in alopecia areata, in both the C3H/HeJ mouse model and human patients.

The time point tag for this specimen amounts to: roughly 26 weeks on oral tofacitinib. The treatment or condition label, as the study defines it: oral pan-JAK inhibitor, 5-10 mg twice daily. From alopecia areata patients, peripheral blood was collected along with lesional scalp punch biopsies. PBMCs were isolated by density centrifugation and stained for CD3, CD4 and CD8, and CD4+ and CD8+ T cells were sorted on a FACSAria. Overall study results and their limits: Scalp TCR repertoire analysis is complicated because resident alphabeta T cells in normal human skin are also sequenced, whereas mouse skin is dominated by gammadelta T cells. During tofacitinib treatment, many expanded lesional clones remained in scalp and blood, and this persistence may partly explain relapse after treatment is stopped. Lesional scalp, especially in alopecia totalis/universalis, showed higher clonality and more expanded CD8+ clones than normal scalp, suggesting antigenic drive. Because the treated cohort was small and had just a single nonresponder, larger studies are needed to establish links between baseline CD8+ expansion and response. Compared with mice, TCR sequences shared between patients were less clear, possibly partly because of HLA diversity across the patient population. With tofacitinib, both scalp clonality and the number of expanded CD8+ clones among the top 100 scalp clones went down significantly.

Recombination connected TRBV15 to TRBJ1-1, with 7 bases in between that match TRBD1. The sample in question was CD4+ T cells sorted from blood, obtained at week 24, from a patient treated with tofacitinib. The TCR originated in a human donor with alopecia areata. Here is the DNA: TGTGCCACCAGCGAGGGACAGCTGAACACTGAAGCTTTCTTT. Its protein reads: CATSEGQLNTEAFF.